This T cell receptor (beta chain) is from a study of blood T cell repertoires in COVID-19 (TCRdb year 2020). About the full investigation: Samples from collaborators originated in the United States, Italy and Spain and spanned both the acute and convalescent phases of COVID-19. The samples were drawn from two sources: the first 160 participants of the ongoing ImmuneRACE study, and over 950 subjects contributed by 6 global collaborators. The dataset comprised deeply sampled blood TCRbeta repertoires from subjects exposed to, actively infected with, or recovered from COVID-19. The repertoires were made available in a free public database intended to serve as a resource for research on the immune response to SARS-CoV-2. The material from the prospective study consisted of cDNA or gDNA derived from T cells, B-cell-depleted T cells, or PBMCs. Where HLA class I and class II types were available, the types were taken from metadata supplied by the sample provider, not from assay-based typing. A de-identified subject ID, COVID-19 status, age in years and sex were almost always included in the sample metadata. Study-wide conclusions, independent of this receptor: The amount of clinical and demographic metadata varied by source and participant and was provided uncurated.

TCRbeta CDR3 regions were amplified from genomic DNA by means of the immunoSEQ Assay, a bias-controlled multiplex PCR. The study's own analysis went as follows. The number of nucleated cells in each sample was estimated from the amplification of reference gene primers within the assay. To quantify the absolute abundance of each unique TCRbeta CDR3 rearrangement, sequence reads were collapsed and filtered. For each sample, productive Simpson clonality was calculated as the square root of Simpson's diversity index across productive rearrangements. In its TCRdb copy, this immuneACCESS table keeps in-frame sequences only and misses some clones. Where compared with another copy, unresolved V genes explain less than half of these, and the others have no known cause. V and J calls and clone size are given by that table; D and trimming were obtained from the DNA. In all, the sample holds 200,000 to 300,000 clones, and approximately 86% of those were seen once. Roughly 1.8% of the sample comes from the top ten.

The collaborating institutions used their own protocols to collect whole blood in K2EDTA tubes. For TCRbeta analysis, collaborator samples were shipped as frozen whole blood, as isolated PBMCs, or as DNA extracted from either sample type. A note on this clone: No cognate antigen has been identified for it. No base quality values were provided; no much bigger clone lies one nucleotide off.

Sequenced material: peripheral blood. The TCR sequence derives from a man between 25 and 39 years old with active or convalescent COVID-19.

In nucleotides, the sequence is TGTGCCAGCAGCCCAGGACAGGGCACGATTCATGGCTACACCTTC. Its translation is CASSPGQGTIHGYTF. The chain uses TRBV7-2 and TRBJ1-2; 8 junctional bases match TRBD1. The CDR3 goes from the cysteine to the phenylalanine over 15 residues. Kept here is only the CDR3 DNA, which spans 45 bases and is read in frame from base 1. Looking up the germline V gene yields CDR1 SGHTA and CDR2 FQGNSA. At the junction V is shortened by 5 bases and J by 6 bases; bases outside the gene matches: 11.